The rows below give T cell receptor beta chains drawn from one sample of a study of cytomegalovirus exposure and HLA in healthy donors. Clones were sequenced by immunoSEQ multiplex PCR, and TCRdb holds only the in-frame ones, with some missing. This table holds 80,000 to 90,000 clones, roughly 77% found once. What was sequenced was PBMCs. The origin of the receptors is a man between 35 and 55 years old in good health and CMV-seronegative. Both conserved end residues are part of each CDR3. A D gene is named only where the DNA matches it firmly. For some rows the clone size is stated as once, few or many, or as a class when expanded; others skip it.

d_call clone_size j_call v_call cdr3_nt cdr3_aa
TRBD2 NA TRBJ2-2 TRBV13 TGTGCCAGCAGCCTCCCTAGCGGGAGCCGAACCGGGGAGCTGTTTTTT CASSLPSGSRTGELFF
NA NA TRBJ1-1 TRBV4-1 TGCGCCAGCATCCAAGAAGACGCTAGGGGAGGCAGGGCGGACACTGAAGCTTTCTTT CASIQEDARGGRADTEAFF
NA NA TRBJ2-7 TRBV9 TGTGCCAGCAGCGTAGGTAGCTCCCCCGATTACGAGCAGTACTTC CASSVGSSPDYEQYF
NA NA TRBJ1-5 TRBV6-1 TGTGCCAGCAGTGAAATAAGCAATCAGCCCCAGCATTTT CASSEISNQPQHF
NA NA TRBJ2-1 TRBV29-1 TGCAGCGTTGATGCGCCAGTAGGGGCCGCTTACAATGAGCAGTTCTTC CSVDAPVGAAYNEQFF
NA few TRBJ1-1 TRBV6-6 TGTGCCAGCAGCCTACAGGGAAGGACTGAAGCTTTCTTT CASSLQGRTEAFF
TRBD2 NA TRBJ2-5 TRBV5-6 TGTGCCAGCAGATCATACGGGACTAGCGGGGAGACCCAGTACTTC CASRSYGTSGETQYF
NA NA TRBJ2-2 TRBV5-1 TGCGCCAGCAGCTTGGTTATGGGCCTTCCTGAGGGGGAGCTGTTTTTT CASSLVMGLPEGELFF
TRBD2 NA TRBJ2-5 TRBV4-1 TGCGCCAGCAGCCAAGATCGGGGAGGGGAGACCCAGTACTTC CASSQDRGGETQYF
NA NA TRBJ1-1 TRBV29-1 TGCAGCGTTGTAGCCAGGGACACTGAAGCTTTCTTT CSVVARDTEAFF